The sample holds a few counts of the clone carrying this T cell receptor beta chain. Its antigen is unknown. The sample comes from a study of T cell responses to AZD1222 COVID-19 vaccine. TCRdb's copy holds only in-frame clones and misses some; the assay was immunoSEQ multiplex PCR. The sample yields roughly 58,000 clones, approximately 85% seen once. The CDR3 runs 17 residues. The ends lost 1 base at V and 4 bases at J; junction bases unmatched: 9. The germline gives CDR1 LNHNV, CDR2 YYDKDF (reference sequence). Findings and caveats of the study: Baseline seropositivity characterized only six AZD1222 recipients.

This TCR came from an adult in good health. Here the sequenced sample was peripheral blood, taken on day 0 of MenACWY control vaccination. V gene TRBV15 combines with J gene TRBJ2-2, with TRBD1 matching over 7 bases. The CDR3 DNA is TGTGCCACCAGCAGAGGAGGGGCAGGGGGAGTCACCGGGGAGCTGTTTTTT. Protein: CATSRGGAGGVTGELFF.